This TCR beta chain was profiled in a study of blood T cell repertoires in COVID-19. Which cohort a participant joined came from the clinical history participants gave. Data came from immunoSEQ multiplex PCR; TCRdb stores just in-frame clones and leaves some out. The sample has more than 150,000 clones, approximately 84% seen once. CDR3 length: 14 amino acids. CDR1 SGHRS and CDR2 YFSETQ come from the germline V gene. Trimming removed 0 bases at V and 6 bases at J, with 9 bases between. The gene calls are TRBV5-1 and TRBJ2-2; D might be TRBD1 (5 bases). The origin of this receptor is a woman aged 45-65 years who had recovered from COVID-19. The material sequenced was PBMCs or T cells enriched from blood (not recorded which). CDR3 residues: CASSLARASGELFF. CDR3 DNA: TGCGCCAGCAGCTTGGCCAGGGCCTCCGGGGAGCTGTTTTTT. Variable domain in full (rest from reference TRBV5-1 and TRBJ2-2): KAGVTQTPRYLIKTRGQQVTLSCSPISGHRSVSWYQQTPGQGLQFLFEYFSETQRNKGNFPGRFSGRQFSNSRSEMNVSTLELGDSALYLCASSLARASGELFFGEGSRLTVL.